What follows is one T cell receptor (beta chain) and its context. The data were obtained in a study of T cells after yellow fever vaccination. Each CDR3 protein is one row after TCRdb ran MiXCR on the 5' RACE reads. The sample comprises some 54,000 distinct CDR3 sequences, about 6.6% of which are singletons, and 20% to 25% rests with the top ten. Whole-study findings and limits: Abundant bulk-derived clonotypes could contaminate FACS-sorted repertoires. Reappearance after the booster was seen for most primary-vaccination clones, at 96% CD4 and around 88% CD8.

The CDR3 sequence is 10 residues long. The germline CDR1 and CDR2 sequences are LNHDA and SQIVND (reference sequence). V dropped 5 bases and J dropped 6 bases, with 3 bases sitting between them. The sequence was collected from a man aged 18 to 30 who received the YFV17D yellow fever vaccine. This specimen consisted of CD8+ T cells not binding an NS4B(214-222) dextramer, sorted from PBMCs, obtained about 49 days after the first yellow fever vaccination. The V gene is TRBV19, the J gene TRBJ2-3, with D uncertain. The CDR3 reads CASSFDTQYF. The CDR3 nucleotides are TGTGCCAGTAGTTTCGATACGCAGTATTTT.